This note documents a single T cell receptor beta chain sequence. V lost 3 bases to trimming and J lost 2 bases, with 19 bases between them. CDR3 length: 16 amino acids. Germline loops: CDR1 DFQATT, CDR2 SNEGSKA (reference sequence). This record belongs to a study of blood T cell repertoires in COVID-19. Clones were sequenced by immunoSEQ multiplex PCR, and TCRdb holds only the in-frame ones, with some missing. The sample includes fewer than 250,000 clones, around four fifths of them seen just once. This receptor was obtained from a woman over 75 with acute or convalescent COVID-19. The chain employs TRBV20-1 and TRBJ1-2; D perhaps matches TRBD1 (6 bases). Sequencing was done on a sample of peripheral blood. As DNA, the CDR3 is TGCAGTGCTAGTGGAACAACAGGGCGTCCCAACTATGGCTACACCTTC. It yields the protein CSASGTTGRPNYGYTF.